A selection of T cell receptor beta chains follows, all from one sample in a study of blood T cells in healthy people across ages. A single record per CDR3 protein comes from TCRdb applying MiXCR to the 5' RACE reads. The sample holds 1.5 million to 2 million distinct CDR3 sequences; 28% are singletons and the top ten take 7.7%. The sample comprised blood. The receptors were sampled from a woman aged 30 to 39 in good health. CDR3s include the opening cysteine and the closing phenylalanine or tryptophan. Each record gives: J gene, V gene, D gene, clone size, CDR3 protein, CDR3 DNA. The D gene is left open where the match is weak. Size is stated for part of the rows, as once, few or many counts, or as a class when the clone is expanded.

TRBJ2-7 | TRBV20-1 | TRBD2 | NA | CSASGLGLAGVASYNEQYF | TGCAGTGCTAGTGGGTTAGGGCTAGCGGGAGTGGCATCCTACAATGAGCAGTACTTC
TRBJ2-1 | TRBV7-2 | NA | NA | CASSLTVLGNEQFF | TGTGCCAGCAGCTTAACTGTTCTGGGGAATGAGCAGTTCTTC
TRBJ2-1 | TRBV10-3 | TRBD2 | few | CAIMASGGDEQFF | TGTGCCATCATGGCTAGCGGGGGCGATGAGCAGTTCTTC
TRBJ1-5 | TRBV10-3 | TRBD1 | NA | CATLDRGPGNQPQHF | TGTGCCACCCTGGACAGGGGGCCGGGCAATCAGCCCCAGCATTTT
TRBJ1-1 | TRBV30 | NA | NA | CAWGPWGGSTEAFF | TGTGCCTGGGGGCCGTGGGGGGGGAGCACTGAAGCTTTCTTT
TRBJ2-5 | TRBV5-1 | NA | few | CASSAPRGAQETQYF | TGCGCCAGCAGCGCACCCCGGGGGGCCCAAGAGACCCAGTACTTC
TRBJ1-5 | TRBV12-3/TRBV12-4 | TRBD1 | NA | CASKLTGDYNQPQHF | TGTGCCAGCAAGCTGACAGGGGATTACAATCAGCCCCAGCATTTT
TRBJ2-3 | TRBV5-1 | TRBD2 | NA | CASSLRLAGSPIPSTDTQYF | TGCGCCAGCAGCCTTAGACTAGCGGGGAGCCCGATCCCTAGCACAGATACGCAGTATTTT
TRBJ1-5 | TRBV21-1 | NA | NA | CASSLTRQGLEPTQPQHF | TGTGCCAGCAGCTTAACGAGACAGGGGCTCGAACCCACCCAGCCCCAGCATTTT
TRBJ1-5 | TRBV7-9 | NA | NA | CASSLDVTGGRPQHF | TGTGCCAGCAGCTTAGATGTAACGGGGGGTCGCCCCCAGCATTTT
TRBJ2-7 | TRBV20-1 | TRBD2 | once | CSAIPPVGREGRYEQYF | TGCAGTGCCATCCCCCCCGTCGGGCGGGAGGGGCGCTACGAGCAGTACTTC
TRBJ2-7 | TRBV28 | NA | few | CASSPIGQFYEQYF | TGTGCCAGCAGTCCAATAGGACAGTTCTACGAGCAGTACTTC
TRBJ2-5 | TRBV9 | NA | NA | CASSPDPGTETQYF | TGTGCCAGCAGCCCCGACCCGGGGACAGAGACCCAGTACTTC
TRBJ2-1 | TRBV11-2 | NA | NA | CASRRTGTGGDNEQFF | TGTGCCAGCAGGCGTACCGGGACTGGCGGGGACAATGAGCAGTTCTTC
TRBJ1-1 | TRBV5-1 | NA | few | CASSREGGPEAFF | TGCGCCAGCAGCCGGGAGGGGGGCCCTGAAGCTTTCTTT
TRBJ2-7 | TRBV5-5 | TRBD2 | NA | CASSLERGRSYEQYF | TGTGCCAGCAGCTTGGAGCGGGGTCGGTCTTACGAGCAGTACTTC
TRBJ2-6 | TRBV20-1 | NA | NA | CSASWRESGANVLTF | TGCAGTGCTAGCTGGAGGGAATCTGGGGCCAACGTCCTGACTTTC
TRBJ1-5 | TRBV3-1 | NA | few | CASSQDGGEPQHF | TGTGCCAGCAGCCAAGATGGGGGCGAGCCCCAGCATTTT
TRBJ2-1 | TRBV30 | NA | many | CAWRVSPNSKPFF | TGTGCCTGGAGGGTATCCCCAAACTCCAAGCCGTTCTTC
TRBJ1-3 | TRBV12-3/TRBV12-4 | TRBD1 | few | CASSIGQGRRNTIYF | TGTGCCAGCAGTATCGGACAGGGAAGGAGAAACACCATATATTTT
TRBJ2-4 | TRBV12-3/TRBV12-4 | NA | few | CASSPRPRRNEQYF | TGTGCCAGCAGCCCCAGACCCCGACGGAATGAGCAGTACTTC
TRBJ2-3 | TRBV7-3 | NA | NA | CASTTGPADTQYF | TGTGCCAGCACCACCGGGCCGGCTGATACGCAGTATTTT
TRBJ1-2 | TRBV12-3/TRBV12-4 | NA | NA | CASSPPTADGYTF | TGTGCCAGCAGTCCTCCTACTGCGGATGGCTACACCTTC
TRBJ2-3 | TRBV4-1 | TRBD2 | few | CASTRLAGGPISTDTQYF | TGCGCCAGCACCCGTCTAGCGGGGGGACCGATTAGCACAGATACGCAGTATTTT
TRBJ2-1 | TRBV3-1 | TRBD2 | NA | CASSQRTSGSDEQFF | TGTGCCAGCAGCCAACGGACTAGCGGGAGCGATGAGCAGTTCTTC
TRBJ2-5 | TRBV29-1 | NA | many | CSVVPRERSETQYF | TGCAGCGTTGTACCACGGGAGCGTAGCGAGACCCAGTACTTC
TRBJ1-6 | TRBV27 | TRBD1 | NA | CASSLLGTGTGAYNSPLHF | TGTGCCAGCAGTTTATTGGGAACCGGGACAGGGGCCTATAATTCACCCCTCCACTTT
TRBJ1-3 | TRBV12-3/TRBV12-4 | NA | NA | CASSLAGSGSGNTIYF | TGTGCCAGCAGTTTAGCTGGCTCCGGGAGTGGAAACACCATATATTTT
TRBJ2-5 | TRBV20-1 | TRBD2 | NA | CSARDQHWEGETQYF | TGCAGTGCTAGAGATCAGCACTGGGAGGGGGAGACCCAGTACTTC
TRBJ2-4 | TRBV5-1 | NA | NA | CASSLGGSDIQYF | TGCGCCAGCAGCTTGGGAGGGTCGGACATTCAGTACTTC
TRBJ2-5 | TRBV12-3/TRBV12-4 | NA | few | CVSSFRQGQETQYF | TGTGTCAGCAGTTTTAGGCAGGGGCAAGAGACCCAGTACTTC
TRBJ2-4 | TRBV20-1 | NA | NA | CSAGGLGSKNIQYF | TGCAGTGCTGGGGGGCTGGGATCCAAAAACATTCAGTACTTC
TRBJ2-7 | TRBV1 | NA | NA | CTSSDRLPPPYEQYF | TGCACCAGCAGCGACCGACTACCTCCACCCTACGAGCAGTACTTC
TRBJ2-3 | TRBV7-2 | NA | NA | CASSLKYRDTQYF | TGTGCCAGCAGCTTAAAGTATCGGGATACGCAGTATTTT
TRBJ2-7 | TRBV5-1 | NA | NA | CASSVGQLGGSHEQYF | TGCGCCAGCAGCGTCGGACAGCTCGGGGGGAGCCACGAGCAGTACTTC
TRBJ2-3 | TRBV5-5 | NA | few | CASTPQGALSTDTQYF | TGTGCCAGCACCCCCCAGGGTGCCTTAAGCACAGATACGCAGTATTTT
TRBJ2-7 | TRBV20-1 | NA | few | CSARKGSYEQYF | TGCAGTGCTAGAAAAGGCTCCTACGAGCAGTACTTC
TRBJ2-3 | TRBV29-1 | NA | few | CSVGPSAITDTQYF | TGCAGCGTTGGGCCTAGCGCTATCACAGATACGCAGTATTTT
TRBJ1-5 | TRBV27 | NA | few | CASSLRGGLNQPQHF | TGTGCCAGCAGTTTACGTGGGGGCCTCAATCAGCCCCAGCATTTT
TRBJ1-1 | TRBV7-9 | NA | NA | CASSLRAGGDTEAFF | TGTGCCAGCAGCTTAAGAGCTGGGGGGGACACTGAAGCTTTCTTT
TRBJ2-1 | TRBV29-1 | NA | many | CSATEPTGEQFF | TGCAGCGCGACAGAACCTACGGGTGAGCAGTTCTTC
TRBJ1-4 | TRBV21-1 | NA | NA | CASSKMDPTGPATNEKLFF | TGTGCCAGCAGCAAAATGGACCCGACAGGTCCTGCAACTAATGAAAAACTGTTTTTT